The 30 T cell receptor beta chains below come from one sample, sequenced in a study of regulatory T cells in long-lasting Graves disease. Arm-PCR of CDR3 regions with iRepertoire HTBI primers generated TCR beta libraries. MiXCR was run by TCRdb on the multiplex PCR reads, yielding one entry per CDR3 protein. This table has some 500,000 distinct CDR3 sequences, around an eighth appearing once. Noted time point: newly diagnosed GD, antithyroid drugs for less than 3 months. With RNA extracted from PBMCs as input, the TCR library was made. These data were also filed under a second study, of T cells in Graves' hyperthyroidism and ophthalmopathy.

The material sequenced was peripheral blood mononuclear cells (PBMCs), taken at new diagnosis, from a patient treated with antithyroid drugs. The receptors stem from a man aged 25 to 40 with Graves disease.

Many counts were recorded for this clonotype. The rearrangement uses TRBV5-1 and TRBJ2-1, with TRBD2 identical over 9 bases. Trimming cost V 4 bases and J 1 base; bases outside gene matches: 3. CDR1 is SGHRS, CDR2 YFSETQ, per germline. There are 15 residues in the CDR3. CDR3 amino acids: CASSGGLASYNEQFF. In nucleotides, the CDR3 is TGCGCCAGCAGCGGGGGACTAGCTTCCTACAATGAGCAGTTCTTC.

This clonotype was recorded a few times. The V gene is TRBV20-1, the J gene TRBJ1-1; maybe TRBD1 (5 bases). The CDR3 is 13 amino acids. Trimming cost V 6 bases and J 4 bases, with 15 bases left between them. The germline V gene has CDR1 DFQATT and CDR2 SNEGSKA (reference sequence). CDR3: CSAREPGGTEAFF. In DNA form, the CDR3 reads TGCAGTGCCCGAGAGCCGGGGGGCACTGAAGCTTTCTTT.

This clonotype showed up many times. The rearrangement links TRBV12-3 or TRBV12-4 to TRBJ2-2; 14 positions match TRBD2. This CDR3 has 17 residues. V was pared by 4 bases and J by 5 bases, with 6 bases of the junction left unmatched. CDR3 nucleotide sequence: TGTGCCAGCAGTTCCGGACTAGCGGGAGGTGGGACCGGGGAGCTGTTTTTT. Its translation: CASSSGLAGGGTGELFF.

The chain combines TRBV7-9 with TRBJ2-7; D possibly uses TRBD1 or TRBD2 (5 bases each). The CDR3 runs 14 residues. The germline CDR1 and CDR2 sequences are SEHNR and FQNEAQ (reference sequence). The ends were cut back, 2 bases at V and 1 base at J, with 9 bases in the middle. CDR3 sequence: CASSLRDVSYEQYF. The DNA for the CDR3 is TGTGCCAGCAGCTTACGGGACGTGTCCTACGAGCAGTACTTC.

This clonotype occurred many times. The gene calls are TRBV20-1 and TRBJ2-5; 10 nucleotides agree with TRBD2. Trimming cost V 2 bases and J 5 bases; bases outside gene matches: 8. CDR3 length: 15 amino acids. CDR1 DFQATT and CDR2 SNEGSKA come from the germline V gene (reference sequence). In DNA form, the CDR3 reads TGCAGTGCTAGATTGGCTAGCGGGAGAACGGAGACCCAGTACTTC. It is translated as CSARLASGRTETQYF.

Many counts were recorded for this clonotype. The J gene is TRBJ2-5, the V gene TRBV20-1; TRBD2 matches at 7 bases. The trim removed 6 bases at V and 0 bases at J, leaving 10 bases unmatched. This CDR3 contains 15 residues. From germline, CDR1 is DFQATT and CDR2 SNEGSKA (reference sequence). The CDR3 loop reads CSAKGLAVYQETQYF. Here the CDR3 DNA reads TGCAGTGCAAAGGGGCTAGCGGTGTACCAAGAGACCCAGTACTTC.

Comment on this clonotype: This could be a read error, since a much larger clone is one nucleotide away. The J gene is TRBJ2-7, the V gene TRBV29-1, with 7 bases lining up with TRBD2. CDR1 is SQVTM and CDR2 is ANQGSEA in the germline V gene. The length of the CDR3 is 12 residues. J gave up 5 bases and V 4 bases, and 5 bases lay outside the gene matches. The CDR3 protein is CSVGGGEDEQYF. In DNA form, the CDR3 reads TGCAGCGTTGGGGGAGGGGAGGACGAGCAGTACTTC.

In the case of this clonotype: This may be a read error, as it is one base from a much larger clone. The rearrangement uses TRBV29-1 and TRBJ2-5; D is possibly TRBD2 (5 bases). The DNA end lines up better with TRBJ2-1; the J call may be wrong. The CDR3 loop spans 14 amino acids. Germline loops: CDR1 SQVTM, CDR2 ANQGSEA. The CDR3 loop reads CSVGAELNFYEQFF. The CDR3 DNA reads TGCAGCGTTGGAGCGGAGTTAAATTTCTACGAGCAGTTCTTC.

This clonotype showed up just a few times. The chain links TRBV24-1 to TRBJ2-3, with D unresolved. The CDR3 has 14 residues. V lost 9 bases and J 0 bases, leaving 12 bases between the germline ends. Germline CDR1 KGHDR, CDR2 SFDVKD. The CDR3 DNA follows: TGTGCCACCGGAAGCGACAAAAGCACAGATACGCAGTATTTT. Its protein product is CATGSDKSTDTQYF.

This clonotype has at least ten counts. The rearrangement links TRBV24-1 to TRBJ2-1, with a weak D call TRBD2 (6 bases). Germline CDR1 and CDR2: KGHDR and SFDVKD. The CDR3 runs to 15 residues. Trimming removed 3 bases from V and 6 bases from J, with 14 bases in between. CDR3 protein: CATSDPAGLSNEQFF. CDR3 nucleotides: TGTGCCACCAGTGATCCTGCGGGGCTGAGCAATGAGCAGTTCTTC.

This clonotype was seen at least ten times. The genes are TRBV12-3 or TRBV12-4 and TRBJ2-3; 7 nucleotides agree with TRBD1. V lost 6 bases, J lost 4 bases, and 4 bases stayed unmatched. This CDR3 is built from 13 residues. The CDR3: CASSDREADTQYF. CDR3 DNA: TGTGCCAGCAGCGACAGGGAAGCAGATACGCAGTATTTT.

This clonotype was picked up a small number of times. The CDR3 here is CASSQPRQGAGYGYTF. Here the CDR3 DNA reads TGCGCCAGCAGCCAGCCAAGACAGGGGGCGGGCTATGGCTACACCTTC. This sequence joins TRBV4-1 and TRBJ1-2; 10 bases line up with TRBD1. The CDR3 covers 16 residues. Trimming removed 3 bases from V and 4 bases from J; junction bases left unmatched: 8. CDR1 MGHRA and CDR2 YSYEKL come from the germline V gene.

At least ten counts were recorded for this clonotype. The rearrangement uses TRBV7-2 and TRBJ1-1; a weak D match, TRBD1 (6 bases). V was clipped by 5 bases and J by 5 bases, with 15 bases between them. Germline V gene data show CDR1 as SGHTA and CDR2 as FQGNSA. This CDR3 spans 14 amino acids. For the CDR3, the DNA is TGTGCCAGCAGCACCGGCGGGACAAAAACTGAAGCTTTCTTT. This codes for CASSTGGTKTEAFF.

The chain's CDR3 is CASSESGFYGYTF. The CDR3 nucleotides read TGTGCCAGCAGTGAATCGGGGTTTTATGGCTACACCTTC. This sequence joins TRBV25-1 and TRBJ1-2; D uncertain. V was cut by 1 base and J by 5 bases, with 8 bases left in between. This CDR3 has 13 amino acids. CDR1 MGHDK and CDR2 SYGVNS come from the germline V gene.

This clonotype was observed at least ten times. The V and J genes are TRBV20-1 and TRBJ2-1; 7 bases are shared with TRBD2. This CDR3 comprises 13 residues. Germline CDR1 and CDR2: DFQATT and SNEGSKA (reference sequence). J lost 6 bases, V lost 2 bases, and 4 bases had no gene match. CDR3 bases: TGCAGTGCTAGACTAGCGGAGATCAATGAGCAGTTCTTC. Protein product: CSARLAEINEQFF.

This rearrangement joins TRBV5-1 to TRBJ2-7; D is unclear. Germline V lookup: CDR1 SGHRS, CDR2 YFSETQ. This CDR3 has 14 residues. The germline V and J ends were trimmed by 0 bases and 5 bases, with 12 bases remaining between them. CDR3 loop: CASSLVGDPNEQYF. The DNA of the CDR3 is TGCGCCAGCAGCTTGGTGGGTGACCCGAACGAGCAGTACTTC.

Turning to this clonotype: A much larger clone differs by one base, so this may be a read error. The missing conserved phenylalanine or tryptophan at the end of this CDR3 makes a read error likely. CDR3 nucleotides: TGCAGTGCTAGGGAGGTCTATGGCTACACCCTC. Its protein product is CSAREVYGYTL. The rearrangement links TRBV20-1 to TRBJ1-2; D is undetermined. V lost 3 bases, J lost 4 bases, and 6 bases lay in between. This CDR3 contains 11 residues. Germline V gives CDR1 DFQATT, CDR2 SNEGSKA (reference sequence).

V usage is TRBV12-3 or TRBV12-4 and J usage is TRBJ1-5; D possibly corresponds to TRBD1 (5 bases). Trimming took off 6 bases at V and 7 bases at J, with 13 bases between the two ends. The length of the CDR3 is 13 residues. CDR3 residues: CASSGGDGQPQHF. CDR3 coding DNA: TGTGCCAGCAGCGGAGGGGATGGCCAGCCCCAGCATTTT.

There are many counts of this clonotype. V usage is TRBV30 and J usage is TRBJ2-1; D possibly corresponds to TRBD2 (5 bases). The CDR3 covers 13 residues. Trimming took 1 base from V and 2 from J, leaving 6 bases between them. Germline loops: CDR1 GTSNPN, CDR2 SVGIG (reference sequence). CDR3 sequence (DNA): TGTGCCTGGAGTGGGCGGGCCTACAATGAGCAGTTCTTC. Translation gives CAWSGRAYNEQFF.

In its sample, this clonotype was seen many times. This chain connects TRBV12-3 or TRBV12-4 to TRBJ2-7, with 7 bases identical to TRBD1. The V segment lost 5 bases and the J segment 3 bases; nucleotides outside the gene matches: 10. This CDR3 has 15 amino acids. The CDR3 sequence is CASSHLRDSFYEQYF. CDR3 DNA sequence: TGTGCCAGCAGTCACCTAAGGGACAGCTTCTACGAGCAGTACTTC.

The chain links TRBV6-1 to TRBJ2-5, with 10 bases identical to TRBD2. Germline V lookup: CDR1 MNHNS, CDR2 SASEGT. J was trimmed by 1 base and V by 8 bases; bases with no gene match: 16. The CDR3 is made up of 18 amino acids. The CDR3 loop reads CASSWGASGSGGQETQYF. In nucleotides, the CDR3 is TGTGCCAGCTCATGGGGGGCTAGCGGGAGTGGGGGCCAAGAGACCCAGTACTTC.

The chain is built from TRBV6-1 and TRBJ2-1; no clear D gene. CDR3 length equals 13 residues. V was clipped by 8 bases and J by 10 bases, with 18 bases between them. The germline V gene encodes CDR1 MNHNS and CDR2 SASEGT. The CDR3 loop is CASGPGGIEEQFF. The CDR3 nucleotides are TGTGCCAGCGGCCCTGGTGGGATAGAGGAGCAGTTCTTC.

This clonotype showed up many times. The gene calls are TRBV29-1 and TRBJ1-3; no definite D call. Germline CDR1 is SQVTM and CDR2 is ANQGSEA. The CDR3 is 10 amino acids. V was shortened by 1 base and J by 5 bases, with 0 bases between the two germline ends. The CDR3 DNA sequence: TGCAGCGTTGAAGGAAACACCATATATTTT. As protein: CSVEGNTIYF.

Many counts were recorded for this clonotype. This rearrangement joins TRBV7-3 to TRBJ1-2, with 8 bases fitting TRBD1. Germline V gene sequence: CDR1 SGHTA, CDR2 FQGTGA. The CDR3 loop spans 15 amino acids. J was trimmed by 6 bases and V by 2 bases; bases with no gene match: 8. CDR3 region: CASSLGSRGLDGYTF. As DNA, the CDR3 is TGTGCCAGCAGCTTAGGGTCCAGGGGGCTCGATGGCTACACCTTC.

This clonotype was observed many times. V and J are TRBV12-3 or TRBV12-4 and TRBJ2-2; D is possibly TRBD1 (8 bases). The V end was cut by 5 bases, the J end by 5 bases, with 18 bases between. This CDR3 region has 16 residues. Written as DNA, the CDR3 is TGTGCCAGCAGTAAGACGGACAGGGAGGGGACCGGGGAGCTGTTTTTT. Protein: CASSKTDREGTGELFF.

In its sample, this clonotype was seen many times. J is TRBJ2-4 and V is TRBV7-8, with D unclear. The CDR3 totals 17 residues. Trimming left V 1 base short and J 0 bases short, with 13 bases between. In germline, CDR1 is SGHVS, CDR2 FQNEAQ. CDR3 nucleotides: TGTGCCAGCAGCTTAGGTCGTACAGCCGTAGCCAAAAACATTCAGTACTTC. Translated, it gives CASSLGRTAVAKNIQYF.

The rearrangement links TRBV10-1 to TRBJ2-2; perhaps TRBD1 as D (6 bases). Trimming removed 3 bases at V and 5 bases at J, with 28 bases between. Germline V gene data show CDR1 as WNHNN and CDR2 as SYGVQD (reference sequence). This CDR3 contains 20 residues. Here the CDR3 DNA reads TGCGCCAGCAGTGAAACCCGACGCCACCATCCAGGGGTGGATACCGGGGAGCTGTTTTTT. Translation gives CASSETRRHHPGVDTGELFF.

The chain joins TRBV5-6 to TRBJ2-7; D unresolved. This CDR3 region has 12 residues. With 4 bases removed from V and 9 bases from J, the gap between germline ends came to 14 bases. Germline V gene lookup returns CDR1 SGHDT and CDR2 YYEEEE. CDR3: CASSDQTVLQYF. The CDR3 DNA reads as TGTGCCAGCAGCGACCAGACCGTTTTGCAGTACTTC.

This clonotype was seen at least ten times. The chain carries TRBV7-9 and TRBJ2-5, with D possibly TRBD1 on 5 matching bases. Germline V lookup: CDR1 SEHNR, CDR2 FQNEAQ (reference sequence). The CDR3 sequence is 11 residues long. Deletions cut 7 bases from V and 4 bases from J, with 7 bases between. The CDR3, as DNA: TGTGCCAGCAACACAGGAGAGACCCAGTACTTC. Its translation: CASNTGETQYF.

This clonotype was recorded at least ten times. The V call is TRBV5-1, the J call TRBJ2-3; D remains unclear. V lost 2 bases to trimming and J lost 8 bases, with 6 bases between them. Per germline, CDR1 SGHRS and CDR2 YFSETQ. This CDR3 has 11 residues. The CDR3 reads CASSFGRTQYF. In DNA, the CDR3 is TGCGCCAGCAGCTTCGGGCGTACGCAGTATTTT.